The rows below give T cell receptor beta chains drawn from one sample of a study of Ad26.COV2.S vaccination and SARS-CoV-2 variants. Libraries were prepared by immunoSEQ multiplex PCR; TCRdb keeps only in-frame clonotypes and omits some of them. The sample holds over 450,000 clones, 89% seen once. The sample was peripheral blood, taken in a trial of Ad26.COV2.S vaccine versus placebo. The receptors were gathered from a person between 18 and 65 years old who received the Ad26.COV2.S COVID-19 vaccine or a placebo. Both conserved end residues are trimmed from each CDR3. The D gene is left open where the match is weak. Not all rows give a size; the values are once, few, many and, for expanded clones, a class.

V	size	J	D	CDR3
TRBV7-2	NA	TRBJ1-5	TRBD1	ASSWRTGGGGNQPQH
TRBV7-8	few	TRBJ2-5	NA	ASSDWDQETQY
TRBV29-1	NA	TRBJ2-1	TRBD2	SVETSGTHEQF
TRBV10-3	NA	TRBJ1-2	NA	AISDREEYGYT
TRBV28	NA	TRBJ2-5	TRBD1	ASSPGDREETQY
TRBV5-1	NA	TRBJ1-1	TRBD1	ASSVMTGTEAF
TRBV3-1/TRBV3-2	NA	TRBJ2-7	NA	ASSLKPTRTYEQY
TRBV10-2	NA	TRBJ1-2	NA	ASSVRDYGYT
TRBV29-1	NA	TRBJ2-7	NA	SVLSGSGTYEQY
TRBV30	NA	TRBJ2-7	TRBD1	AWSGGTATRQY
TRBV19	few	TRBJ1-2	NA	ASSRQKQGNYGYT
TRBV6-5	NA	TRBJ2-3	TRBD1	ASSPGQLYTDTQY
TRBV19	NA	TRBJ1-4	NA	ASSGGSSRIFNEKLF
TRBV6-5	NA	TRBJ2-1	NA	ASRPTGRGNEQF
TRBV6-1	few	TRBJ2-7	NA	ASSDPFTYEQY
TRBV5-1	NA	TRBJ2-5	TRBD2	ASSLGGLAGVETQY
TRBV12-3/TRBV12-4	NA	TRBJ1-2	NA	ASSLVANYGYT
TRBV10-3	NA	TRBJ1-1	NA	AISERWGGTEAF
TRBV28	NA	TRBJ2-1	TRBD1	ASSPADRAYEQF
TRBV11-1	NA	TRBJ2-1	TRBD2	ASSASGGYYNEQF
TRBV2	NA	TRBJ1-5	NA	ASSEVGHLF
TRBV6-5	NA	TRBJ1-2	NA	ASSLGWVYGYT
TRBV18	NA	TRBJ2-4	TRBD1	ASSPPGTGIQIAKNIQY
TRBV5-1	NA	TRBJ1-1	TRBD1	ASSPTGVDLEAF
TRBV15	NA	TRBJ2-1	NA	ATSRESGPSLYNEQF
TRBV27	once	TRBJ2-7	TRBD1	ASSSPGQGDLAEQY
TRBV13	NA	TRBJ1-5	NA	ASSLQGSNQPQH
TRBV29-1	NA	TRBJ2-1	TRBD1	SPRQGNNEQF
TRBV6-5	NA	TRBJ2-7	NA	ASSYSGTRYEQY
TRBV5-1	NA	TRBJ2-1	TRBD2	ASSPGLAGYYNEQF
TRBV6-5	NA	TRBJ2-7	TRBD2	ASSLGTSLLYEQY
TRBV6-6	NA	TRBJ1-1	NA	ASSYSPEQVRFSAF
TRBV7-2	NA	TRBJ2-6	NA	ASSGRDRPGANVLT
TRBV5-1	NA	TRBJ1-5	NA	ASSFGGANQPQH
TRBV7-9	NA	TRBJ2-7	NA	ASSLNMGEQY
TRBV28	few	TRBJ2-4	TRBD2	ASANTGGLAKNIQY
TRBV7-9	NA	TRBJ2-1	TRBD2	ASAEREGRNEQF
TRBV30	NA	TRBJ1-5	NA	AWSPDSNQPQH
TRBV19	NA	TRBJ2-2	NA	ASSMTPGTTNTGELF
TRBV5-1	NA	TRBJ2-2	NA	ASSLFGGTNTGELF
TRBV19	NA	TRBJ1-5	NA	ASSPTGTNQPQH
TRBV7-3	NA	TRBJ2-7	TRBD1	ASSPGTGAYEQY
TRBV27	NA	TRBJ2-3	NA	ASSFRRTDTQY
TRBV27	NA	TRBJ1-1	TRBD1	ASSPGQGATEAF
TRBV4-2	NA	TRBJ1-6	NA	ASSKEHEGYSPLH
TRBV7-2	NA	TRBJ2-5	NA	ASSPRSGTAPQETQY
TRBV30	NA	TRBJ2-6	NA	ARSDGTPHSGANVLT
TRBV2	NA	TRBJ2-1	NA	ASSQKAYNEQF
TRBV10-3	once	TRBJ2-3	NA	AGAYRSSTDTQY